This TCR beta chain was identified during a study of shared clonotypes between healthy human individuals. Study-wide context: The composition of the donors was two women and three men aged 18 to 49.

Some clones are missing from TCRdb's copy, which holds only in-frame ones; the method was immunoSEQ multiplex PCR. The sample holds about 2.2 million clones, under 95% seen once. Naive CD8 isolation took CD45RO-negative cells positively selected for CCR7 and excluded terminally differentiated effector memory CD45RA+ cells. To note about this clone: Its cognate antigen is unknown.

V shed 4 bases, J shed 8 bases, and the junction held 8 bases outside the gene matches. CDR3 length: 14 amino acids. The germline gives CDR1 SGDLS, CDR2 YYNGEE. Study-wide results and limits: In general, naive subsets displayed greater estimated richness than memory subsets did. The four-donor shared clonotypes exceeded non-shared clonotypes in generation probability, with non-shared ones scoring lower. The study found roughly 5.3% of naive CD4 clonotypes shared across a few donors.

This rearrangement joins TRBV9 to TRBJ2-1; 8 positions agree with TRBD2. The sequenced sample consisted of naive CD8+ T cells from PBMCs. The clonotype was recovered from a man between 18 and 35 years old in good health. Some clones in this sample may be carry-over from other donors' samples. CDR3 protein: CASSLGTSHHEQFF. The CDR3 region has the DNA TGTGCCAGCAGCCTCGGGACTAGTCATCATGAGCAGTTCTTC.